The 11 T cell receptor beta chains listed next were all sequenced from one sample in a study of T cell repertoires in cytomegalovirus infection (dated by TCRdb to about 2019). Sequencing was performed on an Illumina HiSeq 1500. TCRdb itself trimmed the public reads at Q25 with fastp, ran MiXCR and retained productive beta chains. Rows are combined by CDR3 protein, so each entry shows the most common genes and DNA. Here the sample has some 110,000 distinct CDR3 sequences; around 32% occur a single time. About 54% of the sample is in the top ten clones. The treatment or condition tag for this specimen amounts to: in vitro stimulation with specific CMV peptide epitopes to enrich CMV-specific T cells. Their cognate antigens are unknown. The source was CD8+ T cells from cultured PBMCs, collected from culture after CMV antigen stimulation. These receptors came from a human donor in good health (CMV status not recorded). Some clones in this sample may be carry-over from other donors' samples.

A single count supports this clonotype. A read error may be the cause here, since a much bigger clone is one base away. This chain uses TRBV2 with TRBJ2-7; the match to TRBD2 covers 8 bases. The germline V gene has CDR1 SNHLY and CDR2 FYNNEI. This CDR3 has 12 residues. The CDR3 sequence is CGSNGGGNEQYF. In DNA, the CDR3 is TGTGGCTCAAACGGGGGGGGAAACGAGCAGTACTTC.

V gene TRBV7-6 combines with J gene TRBJ2-2; D ambiguous. With 1 base removed from V and 0 bases from J, the gap between germline ends came to 6 bases. Germline lookup yields CDR1 SGHVS and CDR2 FNYEAQ. CDR3 length: 15 residues. The CDR3 DNA sequence: TGTGCCAGCAGCTTAGAAACAGCGAACACCGGGGAGCTGTTTTTT. It encodes CASSLETANTGELFF.

To note about this clonotype: This may arise from a read error, as a much more abundant clone is one base away. CDR3 nucleotides: TGTGCCAGCAGTTGCTCTGCGGACAGGCGATACGAGCAGTACTTC. Translation gives CASSCSADRRYEQYF. This chain joins TRBV6-8 and TRBJ2-7; 7 nucleotides match TRBD1. The germline V gene has CDR1 MNHGY and CDR2 SAAAGT. With V trimmed by 4 bases and J by 4 bases, 10 bases remained unmatched. The CDR3 runs 15 residues.

This clonotype was seen more than once but under ten times. V usage is TRBV7-2 and J usage is TRBJ2-1; TRBD2 agrees at 8 bases. Germline assignment: CDR1 SGHTA and CDR2 FQGNSA. The CDR3 length is 15 residues. With V trimmed by 5 bases and J by 5 bases, 8 bases remained unmatched. The CDR3 bases are TGTGCCAGCAGCCGGGGTAGCGGGGACCACAATGAGCAGTTCTTC. This gives the protein CASSRGSGDHNEQFF. The variable domain in full, with the rest retrieved from reference TRBV7-2 and TRBJ2-1, is GAGVSQSPSNKVTEKGKDVELRCDPISGHTALYWYRQSLGQGLEFLIYFQGNSAPDKSGLPSDRFSAERTGGSVSTLTIQRTQQEDSAVYLCASSRGSGDHNEQFFGPGTRLTVL.

This clonotype was seen a few times. The chain couples TRBV12-3 or TRBV12-4 to TRBJ2-3; unclear D gene. With 1 base removed from V and 2 bases from J, the gap between germline ends came to 13 bases. This CDR3 region has 16 residues. This CDR3 reads CASSLGLSDFTDTQYF. In DNA, the CDR3 is TGTGCCAGCAGTTTAGGGTTGTCAGACTTCACAGATACGCAGTATTTT.

The rearrangement links TRBV19 to TRBJ1-2, with a possible D match to TRBD1 (5 bases). Germline CDR1 LNHDA, CDR2 SQIVND (reference sequence). The CDR3 has 13 amino acids. The V end lost 8 bases, the J end lost 4 bases, and 14 bases lay between the germline ends. CDR3 region: CASSLEGSYGYTF. For the CDR3, the DNA is TGTGCCAGTTCCCTAGAGGGGTCCTATGGCTACACCTTC.

About this clonotype itself: With a much larger clone just one base away, this may be a read error. In nucleotides, the CDR3 is TGTGCCAACAGCCTGTTGAGGGGGCGTCATGAAAAACTGTTTTTT. Its protein is CANSLLRGRHEKLFF. The chain is built from TRBV7-2 and TRBJ1-4, with 7 positions matching TRBD1. Germline loops: CDR1 SGHTA, CDR2 FQGNSA. CDR3 length equals 15 residues. The variable domain in full, completed from reference TRBV7-2 and TRBJ1-4, reads GAGVSQSPSNKVTEKGKDVELRCDPISGHTALYWYRQSLGQGLEFLIYFQGNSAPDKSGLPSDRFSAERTGGSVSTLTIQRTQQEDSAVYLCANSLLRGRHEKLFFGSGTQLSVL.

This clonotype came up a few times. The chain recombines TRBV19 with TRBJ2-7, with 10 bases fitting TRBD1. The length of the CDR3 is 15 residues. Germline CDR1 reads LNHDA; CDR2 reads SQIVND (reference sequence). J lost 2 bases, V lost 5 bases, and 6 bases had no gene match. The CDR3 reads CASSPTGTGAYEQYF. The DNA of the CDR3 is TGTGCCAGTAGTCCCACCGGGACAGGGGCCTACGAGCAGTACTTC.

The CDR3 nucleotides are TGTGCCAGCTCACCAGGACAGGACACTGAAGCTTTCTTT. This codes for CASSPGQDTEAFF. The chain is built from TRBV18 and TRBJ1-1, with TRBD1 matching over 7 bases. J gave up 3 bases and V 2 bases, and 0 bases lay outside the gene matches. CDR3 length: 13 residues. The germline V gene has CDR1 KGHSH and CDR2 LQKENI.

There are a few counts of this clonotype. The rearrangement joins TRBV7-6 to TRBJ2-7; 9 nucleotides agree with TRBD1. Germline assignment: CDR1 SGHVS and CDR2 FNYEAQ. This CDR3 has 16 residues. After removal of 0 bases from V and 2 bases from J, the junction contained 5 bases not matched to a gene. The CDR3 protein is CASSLAGTGLTYEQYF. The CDR3 bases are TGTGCCAGCAGCTTAGCGGGGACAGGGCTGACCTACGAGCAGTACTTC.

The gene calls are TRBV3-1 and TRBJ2-5; possibly TRBD1 for D (8 bases). CDR3 length equals 16 residues. The V gene's germline CDR1 is LGHDT and CDR2 YNNKEL (reference sequence). The V end lost 3 bases, the J end lost 5 bases, and 19 bases lay between the germline ends. In nucleotides, the CDR3 is TGTGCCAGCAGCCAGGAACAGGGGGGGGCCGGGGAGACCCAGTACTTC. It is translated as CASSQEQGGAGETQYF.